This T cell receptor (beta chain) was identified in a study of blood T cell repertoires in COVID-19 (TCRdb year 2020). At the level of the whole study: The collaborator samples originated in the United States, Italy and Spain and spanned the acute and convalescent phases of COVID-19. The material from the prospective study consisted of cDNA or gDNA derived from T cells, B-cell-depleted T cells, or PBMCs. Subjects who had been exposed to COVID-19, were actively infected with it, or had recovered from it provided the deeply sampled blood TCRbeta repertoires that made up the dataset. The repertoires were released in a freely available public database intended as a resource for research on the immune response to SARS-CoV-2. Samples were obtained from the ongoing ImmuneRACE study (first 160 participants) and from approximately 1,200 subjects provided by 6 global collaborators. Nearly every sample came with metadata listing a de-identified subject ID, COVID-19 status, age in years and sex. Where available, HLA class I and class II types were taken from metadata supplied by the sample provider and were not determined by assay-based typing. General findings and caveats noted by the study authors: Clinical and demographic metadata were provided uncurated, with the amount varying by source and participant.

TCRbeta CDR3 regions were amplified from genomic DNA by means of the immunoSEQ Assay, a bias-controlled multiplex PCR. The study's processing was this. Nucleated cell counts per sample were estimated from amplification of reference gene primers within the assay. Sequence reads were collapsed and filtered to measure the absolute abundance of every unique TCRbeta CDR3 rearrangement. Productive Simpson clonality was computed per sample as the square root of Simpson's diversity index over productive rearrangements. TCRdb retrieved this table from immuneACCESS and kept in-frame rearrangements only. Not all clones are present; in checked studies, unresolved V genes account for under half, and no reason is known for the remainder. V and J calls and clone size are as listed in that table; D and trimming were resolved from the DNA. In all, the sample holds roughly 250,000 clones, and around 90% of those were seen once. 1.2% of the sample is taken by the ten largest.

In the prospective study, participants were roughly 18 to 90 years old, resided in around 25 geographic areas of the United States, and were enrolled through a virtual design. In the prospective study, cohorts were assigned on the basis of participant-reported clinical history obtained from a screening survey and a study questionnaire. In the prospective study, mobile phlebotomists collected whole blood, serum and a nasopharyngeal or oropharyngeal swab from each participant. Additional blood draws and questionnaires over an approximately two-month period could optionally be provided by prospective study participants. Prospective study blood samples were shipped either frozen or at room temperature before DNA extraction. Turning to this clone: There is no known antigen for this receptor. Per-base quality was not reported, and no clone a single base away is much larger than it.

As encoded in the germline V gene (reference sequence), CDR1 is MNHEY while CDR2 is SMNVEV. The CDR3 starts with the cysteine, ends with the phenylalanine, and has 15 residues. The only DNA kept is the CDR3, 45 bases in frame from the first base. Trimming takes 6 bases from V and 5 bases from J, and the germline ends sit 17 bases apart. The TCR was taken from a human donor in a cohort exposed to, infected with or recovered from COVID-19 (not recorded which). The donor label of this sample is uncertain. Recombination connected TRBV27 to TRBJ1-5; TRBD1 is possibly the D segment (6 matching bases). Material: PBMCs or T cells enriched from blood (not recorded which). The CDR3 region: CASSRDTLLDQPQHF. At the DNA level, the sequence is TGTGCCAGCAGCCGGGACACCCTCTTGGATCAGCCCCAGCATTTT.